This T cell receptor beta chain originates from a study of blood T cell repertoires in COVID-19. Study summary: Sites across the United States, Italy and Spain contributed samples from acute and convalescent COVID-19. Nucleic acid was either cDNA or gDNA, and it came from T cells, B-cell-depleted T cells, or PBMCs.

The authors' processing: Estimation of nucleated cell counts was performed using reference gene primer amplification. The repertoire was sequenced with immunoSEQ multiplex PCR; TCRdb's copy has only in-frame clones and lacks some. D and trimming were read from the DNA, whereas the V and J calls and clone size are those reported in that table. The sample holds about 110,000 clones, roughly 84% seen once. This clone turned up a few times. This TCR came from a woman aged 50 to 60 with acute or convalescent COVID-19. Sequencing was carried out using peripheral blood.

The CDR3 spells CASSRDGSLGIDTEAFF. The CDR3 DNA is TGCGCCAGCAGCCGGGATGGGAGTTTAGGGATCGACACTGAAGCTTTCTTT. The chain combines TRBV5-1 with TRBJ1-1; D gene ambiguous. Germline lookup yields CDR1 SGHRS and CDR2 YFSETQ. Trimming shortened V by 4 bases and J by 3 bases, and 22 bases separated the two germline ends. CDR3 size: 17 residues.